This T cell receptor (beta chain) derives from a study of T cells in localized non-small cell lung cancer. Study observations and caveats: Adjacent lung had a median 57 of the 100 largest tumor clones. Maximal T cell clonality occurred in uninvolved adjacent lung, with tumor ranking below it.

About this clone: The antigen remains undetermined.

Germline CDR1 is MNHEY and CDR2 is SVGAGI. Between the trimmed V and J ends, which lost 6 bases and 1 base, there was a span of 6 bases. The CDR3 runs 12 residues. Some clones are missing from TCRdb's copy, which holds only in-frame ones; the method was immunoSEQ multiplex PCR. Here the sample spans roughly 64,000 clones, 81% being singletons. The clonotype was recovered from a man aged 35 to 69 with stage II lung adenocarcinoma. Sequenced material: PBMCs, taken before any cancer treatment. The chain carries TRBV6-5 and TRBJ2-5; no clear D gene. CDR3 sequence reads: CASSWSQETQYF. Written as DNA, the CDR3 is TGTGCCAGCAGCTGGAGCCAAGAGACCCAGTACTTC.